This T cell receptor beta chain was retrieved from a study of CD8 T cells in ankylosing spondylitis. Concerning this clonotype itself: What it binds is unknown.

Trimming shortened V by 3 bases and J by 6 bases, and 14 bases separated the two germline ends. The CDR3 spans 14 residues. CDR1 is SGHTA, CDR2 FQGNSA, per germline. Study-wide points: Disease-linked clones reportedly concentrated significantly in matched ankylosing spondylitis synovial fluid. Past research had described some motif variants in reactive arthritis synovial fluid and blood.

From the 5' RACE reads, TCRdb called clonotypes with MiXCR, one entry per CDR3 protein. The sample yields 150,000 to 200,000 distinct CDR3 sequences, around 13% seen once. This clonotype originated in a female donor with ankylosing spondylitis or in good health (not recorded which). V gene TRBV7-2 combines with J gene TRBJ1-1, with D perhaps TRBD1 (6 bases). The material sequenced was blood, either unsorted or a sorted T cell fraction (not recorded which). Written as DNA, the CDR3 is TGTGCCAGCAGCTTCCAGGGCGGGGGCGCTGAAGCTTTCTTT. It encodes CASSFQGGGAEAFF. Full variable domain (missing parts from reference TRBV7-2 and TRBJ1-1): GAGVSQSPSNKVTEKGKDVELRCDPISGHTALYWYRQSLGQGLEFLIYFQGNSAPDKSGLPSDRFSAERTGGSVSTLTIQRTQQEDSAVYLCASSFQGGGAEAFFGQGTRLTVV.